This TCR beta chain was captured in a study of cytomegalovirus exposure and HLA in healthy donors. Use of 60 Vbeta and 13 Jbeta primers characterized the PCR. Method: immunoSEQ multiplex PCR; TCRdb's copy keeps in-frame clones and lacks some. The sample consists of 100,000 to 150,000 clones, roughly 68% of them appearing once. This CDR3 has 14 residues. V lost 5 bases, J lost 1 base, and 3 bases stayed unmatched. The germline V gene encodes CDR1 LGHNT and CDR2 FRNRAP. Study-wide results and limits: Judged likely to be a sequencing artifact was a cluster of highly shared sequence variants.

Worth noting for this clone: Its antigen is unknown.

This TCR was sampled from a woman aged 45 to 65 in good health and CMV-seropositive. The specimen was PBMCs. The V gene is TRBV12-5, the J gene TRBJ2-5; 8 positions agree with TRBD2. CDR3 region: CASGSGGPQETQYF. The CDR3 DNA sequence: TGTGCTAGTGGTAGCGGGGGTCCCCAAGAGACCCAGTACTTC.